The following is a T cell receptor beta chain sequence with its context. The read ends 3 residues early relative to the CDR3; the germline J gene fills the gap. Trimming at V came to 5 bases and at J to 8 bases, leaving 16 bases not matched to a gene. This CDR3 comprises 16 residues. The germline V gene has CDR1 LNHDA and CDR2 SQIVND (reference sequence). The data originate from a study of T cells in women clearing cervical HPV infection. The table came from immunoSEQ multiplex PCR; TCRdb's copy has only in-frame clones and leaves some out. The table gives about 35,000 clones; the top ten clones make up 1.6% of it.

V is TRBV19 and J is TRBJ2-3, with 7 positions matching TRBD2. The sample taken for sequencing was blood buffy coat. This clonotype originated in a woman between 18 and 69 years old with a cervical HPV16 infection that either progressed to CIN3+ or cleared (not recorded which). CDR3 DNA, as far as it was read: TGTGCCAGTAGTGCCGGAAGCGGGGCCTTAGTTGGTACG. It codes for CASSAGSGALVGT. The full CDR3 protein is CASSAGSGALVGTQYF. Full variable domain (remainder filled in from reference TRBV19 and TRBJ2-3): DGGITQSPKYLFRKEGQNVTLSCEQNLNHDAMYWYRQDPGQGLRLIYYSQIVNDFQKGDIAEGYSVSREKKESFPLTVTSAQKNPTAFYLCASSAGSGALVGTQYFGPGTRLTVL.